These T cell receptor beta chains were read from a single sample in a study of vaccination and CD4 T cells after COVID-19. Which antigens these TCRs recognize remains unknown. TCRdb fed the PCR reads into MiXCR, producing one record per CDR3 protein. Of about 5,500 distinct CDR3 sequences listed, 60% to 80% are singletons. Material for sequencing was CD4+ T cells from blood, cultured in vitro. The receptors were gathered from a human donor who had recovered from COVID-19. Both conserved end residues are part of each CDR3. D genes are given only for firm matches. Some rows mark clone size as missing; the rest say once, few, many or name a class of expanded clone.

clone size | J gene | V gene | D gene | CDR3 protein | CDR3 DNA
NA | TRBJ1-2 | TRBV19 | TRBD1 | CASGTGDIYGYTF | TGTGCCAGTGGGACAGGGGATATCTATGGCTACACCTTC
NA | TRBJ2-7 | TRBV6-2/TRBV6-3 | TRBD1 | CASIRDRGSEQYF | TGTGCCAGCATTCGGGACAGGGGCAGCGAGCAGTACTTC
few | TRBJ2-3 | TRBV7-8 | TRBD1 | CASSLDRGRDTQYF | TGTGCCAGCAGCTTGGACAGGGGAAGAGATACGCAGTATTTT
NA | TRBJ2-7 | TRBV6-5 | NA | CASSYSTAPNEQYF | TGTGCCAGCAGTTACTCGACGGCACCAAACGAGCAGTACTTC
NA | TRBJ1-4 | TRBV20-1 | NA | CSALNPPNEKLFF | TGCAGTGCTTTGAATCCGCCTAATGAAAAACTGTTTTTT
NA | TRBJ1-6 | TRBV19 | TRBD1 | CAGSDRAENSPLHF | TGTGCCGGATCAGACAGGGCGGAAAATTCACCCCTCCACTTT
NA | TRBJ2-3 | TRBV11-1 | TRBD1 | CASSPTGDTDTQYF | TGTGCCAGCAGCCCTACAGGGGACACAGATACGCAGTATTTT
NA | TRBJ1-6 | TRBV5-1 | TRBD1 | CASSLDPPGTGASPLHF | TGCGCCAGCAGCCTCGATCCCCCCGGGACAGGGGCTTCACCCCTCCACTTT
NA | TRBJ1-1 | TRBV7-2 | NA | CASSPAGAKGEAFF | TGTGCCAGCAGCCCTGCGGGGGCTAAAGGAGAAGCTTTCTTT
few | TRBJ2-2 | TRBV20-1 | NA | CSAIRRNTGELFF | TGCAGTGCTATCAGGCGGAACACCGGGGAGCTGTTTTTT
NA | TRBJ2-2 | TRBV28 | NA | CASSLVLARTGELFF | TGTGCCAGCAGTTTAGTCTTAGCTCGCACCGGGGAGCTGTTTTTT
NA | TRBJ1-3 | TRBV20-1 | TRBD1 | CSARDTTGGSGNTIYF | TGCAGTGCTAGAGACACAACAGGGGGCTCTGGAAACACCATATATTTT
few | TRBJ1-1 | TRBV6-5 | NA | CASSYTGNTEAFF | TGTGCCAGCAGTTATACCGGGAACACTGAAGCTTTCTTT
NA | TRBJ2-5 | TRBV5-4 | TRBD1 | CASSRQGVEETQYF | TGTGCCAGCAGCCGCCAGGGGGTTGAAGAGACCCAGTACTTC
NA | TRBJ1-6 | TRBV4-3 | NA | CASSQDLGLGGSPLHF | TGCGCCAGCAGCCAAGATCTGGGACTGGGCGGATCACCCCTCCACTTT
NA | TRBJ2-5 | TRBV6-2/TRBV6-3 | NA | CASSPGAYSQETQYF | TGTGCCAGCAGTCCCGGGGCTTACTCCCAAGAGACCCAGTACTTC
NA | TRBJ1-1 | TRBV6-1 | NA | CASSPITGVEAFF | TGTGCCAGCAGTCCTATAACGGGGGTTGAAGCTTTCTTT
NA | TRBJ2-2 | TRBV2 | TRBD2 | CASSRLAGVGTGELFF | TGTGCCAGCAGCAGACTAGCGGGAGTTGGTACCGGGGAGCTGTTTTTT
NA | TRBJ1-2 | TRBV20-1 | NA | CSARVRNTNYGYTF | TGCAGTGCTAGAGTTAGGAACACAAACTATGGCTACACCTTC
NA | TRBJ1-6 | TRBV6-5 | NA | CASSYGAGTGNSPLHF | TGTGCCAGCAGTTACGGGGCAGGGACGGGTAATTCACCCCTCCACTTT
NA | TRBJ1-2 | TRBV20-1 | NA | CSARDLALPNGYTF | TGCAGTGCTAGAGATCTGGCACTCCCTAATGGCTACACCTTC
NA | TRBJ1-6 | TRBV27 | TRBD1 | CASRQAGGHSPLHF | TGTGCCAGCAGACAGGCAGGGGGCCACTCACCCCTCCACTTT
NA | TRBJ1-3 | TRBV6-2/TRBV6-3 | NA | CASSPSIGNTIYF | TGTGCCAGCTCCCCATCGATAGGAAACACCATATATTTT
once | TRBJ1-6 | TRBV4-3 | NA | CASKSGAVGVNSPLHF | TGCGCCAGCAAGTCGGGGGCGGTGGGGGTTAATTCACCCCTCCACTTT
NA | TRBJ1-3 | TRBV12-3/TRBV12-4 | NA | CASSQRGNTIYF | TGTGCCAGCAGTCAAAGAGGAAACACCATATATTTT
NA | TRBJ1-5 | TRBV24-1 | TRBD1 | CATRWTGNGNQPQHF | TGTGCCACCAGATGGACAGGGAATGGCAATCAGCCCCAGCATTTT
NA | TRBJ1-4 | TRBV20-1 | NA | CSARESGAGEKLFF | TGCAGTGCTAGAGAAAGTGGGGCAGGGGAAAAACTGTTTTTT
NA | TRBJ2-7 | TRBV6-5 | NA | CASSYSREQYF | TGTGCCAGCAGTTACTCCAGAGAGCAGTACTTC
NA | TRBJ1-2 | TRBV30 | NA | CAWSGGLGGYTF | TGTGCCTGGAGCGGTGGACTAGGGGGCTACACCTTC
NA | TRBJ1-5 | TRBV19 | TRBD1 | CASSDPTGSQPQHF | TGTGCCAGTAGTGACCCGACAGGGAGCCAGCCCCAGCATTTT
NA | TRBJ1-5 | TRBV2 | NA | CASSENWGAAGNQPQHF | TGTGCCAGCAGTGAAAATTGGGGGGCGGCAGGCAATCAGCCCCAGCATTTT
NA | TRBJ2-7 | TRBV19 | TRBD2 | CASSPPVGLAGVEQYF | TGTGCCAGTAGTCCCCCCGTGGGACTAGCGGGAGTCGAGCAGTACTTC
once | TRBJ1-2 | TRBV20-1 | TRBD1 | CSATGTGYGYTF | TGCAGTGCTACCGGGACAGGCTATGGCTACACCTTC
NA | TRBJ2-1 | TRBV19 | NA | CASSLPKFHNEQFF | TGTGCCAGTAGTCTCCCGAAATTCCACAATGAGCAGTTCTTC
once | TRBJ1-5 | TRBV12-3/TRBV12-4 | NA | CASSFGGNQPQHF | TGTGCCAGCAGTTTTGGGGGGAATCAGCCCCAGCATTTT
once | TRBJ2-5 | TRBV11-3 | TRBD2 | CASSFFLAGDRETQYF | TGTGCCAGCAGCTTCTTCCTAGCGGGGGATCGAGAGACCCAGTACTTC
NA | TRBJ1-3 | TRBV19 | NA | CASSIRGSGNTIYF | TGTGCCAGTAGTATTCGGGGCTCTGGAAACACCATATATTTT